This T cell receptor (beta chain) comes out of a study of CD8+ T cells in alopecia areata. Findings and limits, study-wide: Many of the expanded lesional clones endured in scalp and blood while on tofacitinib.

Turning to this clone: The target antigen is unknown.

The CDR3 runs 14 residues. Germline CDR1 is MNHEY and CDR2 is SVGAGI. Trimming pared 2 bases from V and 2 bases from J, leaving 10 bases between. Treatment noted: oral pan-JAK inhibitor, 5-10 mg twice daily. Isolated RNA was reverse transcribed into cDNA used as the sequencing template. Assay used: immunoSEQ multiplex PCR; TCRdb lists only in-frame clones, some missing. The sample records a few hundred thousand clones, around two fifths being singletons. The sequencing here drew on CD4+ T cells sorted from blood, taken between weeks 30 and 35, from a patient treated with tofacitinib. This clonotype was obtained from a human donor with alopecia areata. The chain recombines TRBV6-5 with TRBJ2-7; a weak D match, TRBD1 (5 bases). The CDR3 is CASSYRAGPYEQYF. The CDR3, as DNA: TGTGCCAGCAGTTACAGGGCAGGGCCCTACGAGCAGTACTTC.